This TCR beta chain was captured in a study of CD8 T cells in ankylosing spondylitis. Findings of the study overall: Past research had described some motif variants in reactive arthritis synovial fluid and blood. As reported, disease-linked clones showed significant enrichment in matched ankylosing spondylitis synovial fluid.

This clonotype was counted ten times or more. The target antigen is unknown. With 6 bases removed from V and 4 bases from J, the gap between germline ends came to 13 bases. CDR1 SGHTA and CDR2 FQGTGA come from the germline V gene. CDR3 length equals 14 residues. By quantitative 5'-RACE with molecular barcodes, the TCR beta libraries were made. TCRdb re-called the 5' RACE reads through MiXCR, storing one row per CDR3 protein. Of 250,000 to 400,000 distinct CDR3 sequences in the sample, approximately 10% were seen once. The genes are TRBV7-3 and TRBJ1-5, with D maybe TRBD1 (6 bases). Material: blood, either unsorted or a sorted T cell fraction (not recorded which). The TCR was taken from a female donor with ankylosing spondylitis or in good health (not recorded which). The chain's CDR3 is CASRLGGLNQPQHF. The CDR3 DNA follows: TGTGCCAGCAGACTAGGGGGGTTAAATCAGCCCCAGCATTTT.